Below, 4 T cell receptor beta chains from the same sample are listed, as sequenced in a study of cytotoxic CD8 clonotypes in ibrutinib-treated CLL. Some clones are missing from TCRdb's copy, which holds only in-frame ones; the method was immunoSEQ multiplex PCR. Of roughly 220,000 clones listed, roughly 79% are singletons. The specimen was PBMCs, collected after 12 months of ibrutinib treatment. Receptors originate from a human donor with chronic lymphocytic leukemia.

This chain joins TRBV10-3 and TRBJ2-5; 10 positions match TRBD2. CDR3 length: 15 amino acids. The V gene end was trimmed by 8 bases and the J gene end by 3 bases; junction bases not matched to a gene: 9. Germline V gives CDR1 ENHRY, CDR2 SYGVKD. In DNA form, the CDR3 reads TGTGCCATCCGGGGGAGGCTAGCGGGGGAAGAGACCCAGTACTTC. Translation: CAIRGRLAGEETQYF.

This clone qualifies as medium-sized. The chain links TRBV25-1 to TRBJ2-7, with TRBD2 identical over 16 bases. The CDR3 covers 17 residues. V dropped 7 bases and J dropped 4; count of bases not matched to a gene: 10. From germline, CDR1 is MGHDK and CDR2 SYGVNS. This chain's CDR3 is CASNPGTSGRAGYEQYF. In nucleotides, the CDR3 is TGTGCCAGCAATCCCGGGACTAGCGGGAGGGCCGGGTACGAGCAGTACTTC.

In regard to this clone: The junction shows a germline mismatch at one end, possibly a read error. The genes are TRBV15 and TRBJ2-3; 11 bases align to TRBD1. There are 13 residues in the CDR3. The germline CDR1 and CDR2 sequences are LNHNV and YYDKDF (reference sequence). CDR3 nucleotides: TGTGCCACCAGCAATATAAGAGGGGACAGGGGGAATTTT. The encoded protein is CATSNIRGDRGNF.

This chain connects TRBV11-2 to TRBJ2-7; the match to TRBD1 covers 7 bases. The CDR3 is 15 residues long. Per germline, CDR1 SGHAT and CDR2 FQNNGV. V dropped 1 base and J dropped 5; count of bases not matched to a gene: 8. The CDR3 loop is CASSLVGTVFDEQYF. Here the CDR3 DNA reads TGTGCCAGCAGCTTAGTTGGGACAGTGTTCGACGAGCAGTACTTC. Combining the CDR3 with reference TRBV11-2 and TRBJ2-7 gives the whole variable domain EAGVAQSPRYKIIEKRQSVAFWCNPISGHATLYWYQQILGQGPKLLIQFQNNGVVDDSQLPKDRFSAERLKGVDSTLKIQPAKLEDSAVYLCASSLVGTVFDEQYFGPGTRLTVT.